The present entry profiles one T cell receptor beta chain with its context. The data belong to a study of blood T cell repertoires in COVID-19. Study-level background: The United States, Italy and Spain supplied acute and convalescent COVID-19 samples. PBMCs, B-cell-depleted T cells, or T cells were the source of the cDNA or gDNA that made up the material.

Per the authors' pipeline: Counts of nucleated cells, estimated from reference gene primer amplification, were obtained. Sequenced by immunoSEQ multiplex PCR; TCRdb stores in-frame clones only, minus some. Clone size and V and J calls were adopted from that table, with D and trimming inferred from the DNA. The repertoire holds approximately 85,000 clones, with roughly 88% as singletons. Looked up from germline, CDR1 is LNHDA and CDR2 is SQIVND (reference sequence). V trimming: 3 bases; J trimming: 4 bases; junction bases outside the gene matches: 6. The CDR3 covers 15 residues. The clonotype originates from a man aged 50 to 60 with active or convalescent COVID-19. Sequenced: peripheral blood. The chain employs TRBV19 and TRBJ1-1; TRBD1 agrees at 9 bases. In nucleotides, the CDR3 is TGTGCCAGTAGTATGCTCGACAGGGGGAGCACTGAAGCTTTCTTT. It codes for CASSMLDRGSTEAFF.